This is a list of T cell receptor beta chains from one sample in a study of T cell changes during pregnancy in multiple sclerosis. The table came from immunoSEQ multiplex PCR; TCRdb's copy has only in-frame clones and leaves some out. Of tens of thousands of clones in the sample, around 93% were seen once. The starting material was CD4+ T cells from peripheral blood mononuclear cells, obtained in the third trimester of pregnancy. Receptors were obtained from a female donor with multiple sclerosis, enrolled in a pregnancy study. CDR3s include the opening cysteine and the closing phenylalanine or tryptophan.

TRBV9,CASSVASRGWSTDTQYF
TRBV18,CASSPPRGSPEWGTDTQYF
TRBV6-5,CASKEDRSSYNEQFF
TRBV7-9,CASSKGTANTEAFF
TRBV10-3,CAMQTSGTDTQYF
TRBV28,CASSRPRPGGYTF
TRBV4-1,CASSNERPGGEEQYF
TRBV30,CAWSPMTGGSNEKLFF
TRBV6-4,CASRPRELTGELFF
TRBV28,CASSLEGTYGYTF
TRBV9,CASSPQTGSYEQYF
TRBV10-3,CAISNPLGQQETQYF
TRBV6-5,CASSFLGTAYGYTF
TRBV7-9,CASSLGGGNTGELFF
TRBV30,CAFSPARALREQYF
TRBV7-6,CASNRGGPYNEQFF
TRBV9,CASSVALHYGYTF
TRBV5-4,CASSWNPGLAGNEQFF
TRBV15,CATSRDLPGQGAGELFF
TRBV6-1,CASSLPEGAPYF
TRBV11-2,CASSTMNEQFF
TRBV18,CASSPSGRAYEQYF
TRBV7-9,CASSGQGTGELFF
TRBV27,CASSPDTDYGYTF
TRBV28,CASSSPGQGLNTEAFF
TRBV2,CASRLLTSGDTQYF
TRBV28,CASTQGGGSYEQYF
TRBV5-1,CASSLGGLAGINEQFF
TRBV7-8,CASRASRQGNTEAFF
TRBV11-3,CASSQPLGPGANVLTF
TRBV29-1,CSAGQDLYEQYF
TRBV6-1,CAIQLGRQPQHF
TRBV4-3,CASSQAAGVDNSPLHF
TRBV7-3,CASSLSGANTEAFF
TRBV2,CASSESGGINQPQHF
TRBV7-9,CASSLAGPGGGTGELFF
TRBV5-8,CASSLGTGNYNEQFF
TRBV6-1,CASGKTVNTEAFF
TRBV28,CASSLRDRDYEQYF
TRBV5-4,CASSLGSRGNEKLFF
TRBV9,CARREDDF
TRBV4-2,CASRGQGARGYTF
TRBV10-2,CASSPGLAGTNYEQYF
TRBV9,CASSPMRINYGYTF
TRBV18,CASSPPGLAGSFYEQYF
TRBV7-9,CASSPQTAALLTTGYTF
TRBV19,CASSLRRGYGYTF
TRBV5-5,CASSLRALGSSRMYNEQFF
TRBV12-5,CASGKAGRDEKLFF
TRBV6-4,CASSAETGGHYGYTF
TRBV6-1,CASSVAGDPGEQFF
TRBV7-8,CASSAGLLGALYEQYF
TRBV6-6,CASSIAGYATQYF
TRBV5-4,CASSLGQTSYNEQFF
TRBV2,CASSERLGGGRETQYF
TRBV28,CASSLPTDRVQPQHF
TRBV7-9,CASSLLQEGTEAFF
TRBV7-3,CASSLMYPTEAFF
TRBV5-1,CASSLVGGAGNQPQHF